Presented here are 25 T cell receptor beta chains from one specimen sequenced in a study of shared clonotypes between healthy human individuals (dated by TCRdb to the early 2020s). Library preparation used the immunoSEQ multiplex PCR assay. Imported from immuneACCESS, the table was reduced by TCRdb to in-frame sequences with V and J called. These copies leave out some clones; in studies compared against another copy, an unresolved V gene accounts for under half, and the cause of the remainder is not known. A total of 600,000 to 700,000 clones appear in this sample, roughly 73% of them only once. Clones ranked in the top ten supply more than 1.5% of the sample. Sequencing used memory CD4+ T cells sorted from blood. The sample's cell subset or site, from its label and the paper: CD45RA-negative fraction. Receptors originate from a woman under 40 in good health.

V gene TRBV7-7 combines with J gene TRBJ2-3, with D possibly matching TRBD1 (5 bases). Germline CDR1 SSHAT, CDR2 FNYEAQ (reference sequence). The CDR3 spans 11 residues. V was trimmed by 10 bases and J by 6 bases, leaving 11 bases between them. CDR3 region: CAIVKGDTQYF. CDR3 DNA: TGTGCCATCGTCAAGGGGGATACGCAGTATTTT.

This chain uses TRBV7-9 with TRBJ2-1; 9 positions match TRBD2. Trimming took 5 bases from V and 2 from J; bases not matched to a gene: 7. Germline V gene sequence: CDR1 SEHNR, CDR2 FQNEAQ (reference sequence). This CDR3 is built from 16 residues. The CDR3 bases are TGTGCCAGCAGCCGCGGTCCTAGCGGGACCTACAATGAGCAGTTCTTC. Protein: CASSRGPSGTYNEQFF. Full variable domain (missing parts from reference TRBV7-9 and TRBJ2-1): DTGVSQNPRHKITKRGQNVTFRCDPISEHNRLYWYRQTLGQGPEFLTYFQNEAQLEKSRLLSDRFSAERPKGSFSTLEIQRTEQGDSAMYLCASSRGPSGTYNEQFFGPGTRLTVL.

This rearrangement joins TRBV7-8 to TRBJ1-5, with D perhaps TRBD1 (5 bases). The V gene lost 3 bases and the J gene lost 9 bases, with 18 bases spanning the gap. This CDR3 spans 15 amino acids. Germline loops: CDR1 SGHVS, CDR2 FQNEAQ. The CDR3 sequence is CASSLDRDQIRPQHF. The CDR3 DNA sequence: TGTGCCAGCAGCTTGGATCGGGACCAAATACGGCCCCAGCATTTT.

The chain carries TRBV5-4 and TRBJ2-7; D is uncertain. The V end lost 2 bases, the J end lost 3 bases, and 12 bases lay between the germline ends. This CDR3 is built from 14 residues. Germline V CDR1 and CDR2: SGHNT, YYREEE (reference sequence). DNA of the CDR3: TGTGCCAGCAGCTTCCCTGGGGTCGGCTACGAGCAGTACTTC. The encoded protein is CASSFPGVGYEQYF. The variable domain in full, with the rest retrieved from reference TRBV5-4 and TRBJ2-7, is ETGVTQSPTHLIKTRGQQVTLRCSSQSGHNTVSWYQQALGQGPQFIFQYYREEENGRGNFPPRFSGLQFPNYSSELNVNALELDDSALYLCASSFPGVGYEQYFGPGTRLTVT.

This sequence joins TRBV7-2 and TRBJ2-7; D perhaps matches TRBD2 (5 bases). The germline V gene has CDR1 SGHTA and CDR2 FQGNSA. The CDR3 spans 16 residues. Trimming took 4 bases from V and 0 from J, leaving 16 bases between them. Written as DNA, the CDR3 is TGTGCCAGCAGCTCGCGAGGAAATAGCGCCTCCTACGAGCAGTACTTC. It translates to CASSSRGNSASYEQYF.

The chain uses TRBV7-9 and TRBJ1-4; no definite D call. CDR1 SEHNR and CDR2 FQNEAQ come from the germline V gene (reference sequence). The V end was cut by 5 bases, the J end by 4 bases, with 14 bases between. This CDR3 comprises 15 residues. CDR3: CASSLDSAGNEKLFF. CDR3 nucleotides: TGTGCCAGCAGCCTGGACTCGGCCGGTAATGAAAAACTGTTTTTT. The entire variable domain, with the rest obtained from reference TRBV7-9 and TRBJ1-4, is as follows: DTGVSQNPRHKITKRGQNVTFRCDPISEHNRLYWYRQTLGQGPEFLTYFQNEAQLEKSRLLSDRFSAERPKGSFSTLEIQRTEQGDSAMYLCASSLDSAGNEKLFFGSGTQLSVL.

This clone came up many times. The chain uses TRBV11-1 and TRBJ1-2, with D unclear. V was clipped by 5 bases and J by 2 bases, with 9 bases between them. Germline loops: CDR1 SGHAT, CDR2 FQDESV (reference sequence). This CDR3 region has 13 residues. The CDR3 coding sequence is TGTGCCAGCAGCCGGACGGAGAACTATGGCTACACCTTC. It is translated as CASSRTENYGYTF. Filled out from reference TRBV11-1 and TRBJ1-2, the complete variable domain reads EAEVAQSPRYKITEKSQAVAFWCDPISGHATLYWYRQILGQGPELLVQFQDESVVDDSQLPKDRFSAERLKGVDSTLKIQPAELGDSAMYLCASSRTENYGYTFGSGTRLTVV.

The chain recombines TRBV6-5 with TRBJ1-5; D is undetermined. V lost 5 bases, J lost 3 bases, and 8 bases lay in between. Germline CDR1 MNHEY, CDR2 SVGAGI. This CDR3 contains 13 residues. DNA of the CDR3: TGTGCCAGCAGTAACGACTTCAATCAGCCCCAGCATTTT. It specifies CASSNDFNQPQHF.

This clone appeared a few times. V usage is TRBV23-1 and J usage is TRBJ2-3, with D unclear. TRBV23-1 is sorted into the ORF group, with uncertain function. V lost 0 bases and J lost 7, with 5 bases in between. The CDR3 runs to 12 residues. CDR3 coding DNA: TGCGCCAGCAGTCAATCTCAACATACGCAGTATTTT. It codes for CASSQSQHTQYF.

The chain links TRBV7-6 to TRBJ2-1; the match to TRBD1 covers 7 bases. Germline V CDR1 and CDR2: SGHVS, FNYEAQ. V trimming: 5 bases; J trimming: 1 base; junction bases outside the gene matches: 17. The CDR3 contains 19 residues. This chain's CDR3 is CASSPSELTGIGSYNEQFF. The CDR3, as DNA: TGTGCCAGCAGCCCATCGGAGTTGACAGGGATTGGGTCCTACAATGAGCAGTTCTTC.

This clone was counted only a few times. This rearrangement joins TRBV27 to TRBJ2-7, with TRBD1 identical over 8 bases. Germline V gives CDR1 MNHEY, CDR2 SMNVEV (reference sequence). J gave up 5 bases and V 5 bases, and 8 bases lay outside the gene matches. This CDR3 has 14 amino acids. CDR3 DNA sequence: TGTGCCAGCAGTCCTCGGACAGGGAGCAACGAGCAGTACTTC. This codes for CASSPRTGSNEQYF.

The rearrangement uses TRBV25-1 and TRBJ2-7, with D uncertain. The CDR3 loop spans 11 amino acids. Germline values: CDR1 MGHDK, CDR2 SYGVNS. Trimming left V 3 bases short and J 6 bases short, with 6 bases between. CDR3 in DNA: TGTGCCAGCAGTGATCGGTCCGAGCAGTACTTC. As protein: CASSDRSEQYF.

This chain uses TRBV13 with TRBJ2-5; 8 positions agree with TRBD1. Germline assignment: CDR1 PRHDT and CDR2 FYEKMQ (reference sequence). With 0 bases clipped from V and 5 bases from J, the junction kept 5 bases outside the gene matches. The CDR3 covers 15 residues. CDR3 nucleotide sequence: TGTGCCAGCAGCTTAGGGGACAGGGTGGCTGAGACCCAGTACTTC. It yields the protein CASSLGDRVAETQYF.

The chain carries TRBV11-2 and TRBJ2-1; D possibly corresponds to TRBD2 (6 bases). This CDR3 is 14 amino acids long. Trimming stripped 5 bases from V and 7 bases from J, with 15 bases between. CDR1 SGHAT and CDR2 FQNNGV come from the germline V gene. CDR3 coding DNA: TGTGCCAGCAGCCAACGACTAGGTGCGAATGAGCAGTTCTTC. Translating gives CASSQRLGANEQFF.

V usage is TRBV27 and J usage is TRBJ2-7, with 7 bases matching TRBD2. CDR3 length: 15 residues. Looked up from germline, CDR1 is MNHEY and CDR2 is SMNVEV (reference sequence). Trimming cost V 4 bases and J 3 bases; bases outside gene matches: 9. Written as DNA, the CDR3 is TGTGCCAGCAGTTGGCGGCGCGGGAGTCGCTACGAGCAGTACTTC. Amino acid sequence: CASSWRRGSRYEQYF.

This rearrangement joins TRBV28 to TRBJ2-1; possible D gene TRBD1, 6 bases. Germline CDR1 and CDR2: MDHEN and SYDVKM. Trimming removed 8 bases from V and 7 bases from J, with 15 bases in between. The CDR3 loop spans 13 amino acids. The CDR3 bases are TGTGCCAGCTACAGGGACCGCGGGAATGAGCAGTTCTTC. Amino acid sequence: CASYRDRGNEQFF.

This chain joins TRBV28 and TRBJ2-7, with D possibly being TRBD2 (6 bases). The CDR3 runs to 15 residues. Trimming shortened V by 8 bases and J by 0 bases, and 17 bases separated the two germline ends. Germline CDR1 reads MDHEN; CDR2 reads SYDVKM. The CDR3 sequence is CASLKEGSSSYEQYF. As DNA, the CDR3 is TGTGCCAGCCTAAAGGAGGGGTCCAGCTCCTACGAGCAGTACTTC.

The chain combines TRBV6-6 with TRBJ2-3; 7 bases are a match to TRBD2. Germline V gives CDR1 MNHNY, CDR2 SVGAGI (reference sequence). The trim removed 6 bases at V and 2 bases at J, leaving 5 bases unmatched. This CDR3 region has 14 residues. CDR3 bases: TGTGCCAGCAGGCGGGAGTCTAACACAGATACGCAGTATTTT. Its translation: CASRRESNTDTQYF.

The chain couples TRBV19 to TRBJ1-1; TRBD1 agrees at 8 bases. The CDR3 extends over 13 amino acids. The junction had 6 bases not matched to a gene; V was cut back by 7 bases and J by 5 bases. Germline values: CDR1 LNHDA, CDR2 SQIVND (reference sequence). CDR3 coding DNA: TGTGCCAGTAAGACTAGGACAGGGACTGAAGCTTTCTTT. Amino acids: CASKTRTGTEAFF.

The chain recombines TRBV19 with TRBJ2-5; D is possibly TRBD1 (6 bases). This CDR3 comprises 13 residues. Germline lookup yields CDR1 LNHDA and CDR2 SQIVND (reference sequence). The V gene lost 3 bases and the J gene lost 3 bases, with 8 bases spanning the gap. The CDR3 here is CASSMNREETQYF. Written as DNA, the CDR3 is TGTGCCAGTAGTATGAACAGGGAAGAGACCCAGTACTTC.

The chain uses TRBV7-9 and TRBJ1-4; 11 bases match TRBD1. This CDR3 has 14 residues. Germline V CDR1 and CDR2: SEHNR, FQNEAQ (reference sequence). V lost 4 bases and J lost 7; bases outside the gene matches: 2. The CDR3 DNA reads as TGTGCCAGCAGCTGGACAGGGGGCGGTGAAAAACTGTTTTTT. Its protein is CASSWTGGGEKLFF.

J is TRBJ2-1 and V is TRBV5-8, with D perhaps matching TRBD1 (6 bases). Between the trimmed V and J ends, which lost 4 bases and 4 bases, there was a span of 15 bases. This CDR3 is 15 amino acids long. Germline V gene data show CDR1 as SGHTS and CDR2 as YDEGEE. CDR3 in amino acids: CASSRYPRGYNEQFF. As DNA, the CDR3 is TGTGCCAGCAGCAGGTACCCCAGGGGTTACAATGAGCAGTTCTTC.

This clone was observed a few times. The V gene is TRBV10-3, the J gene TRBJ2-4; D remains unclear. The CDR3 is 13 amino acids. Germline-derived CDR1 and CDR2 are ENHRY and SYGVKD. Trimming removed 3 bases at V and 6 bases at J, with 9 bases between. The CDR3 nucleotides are TGTGCCATCAGTGATGGTCAGAGAAACATTCAGTACTTC. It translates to CAISDGQRNIQYF.

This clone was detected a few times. CDR3: CASSERDRLHEKLFF. The CDR3 bases are TGTGCCAGCAGTGAGAGGGACAGACTGCATGAAAAACTGTTTTTT. This chain uses TRBV25-1 with TRBJ1-4, with 7 bases identical to TRBD1. Germline V gene sequence: CDR1 MGHDK, CDR2 SYGVNS. This CDR3 is 15 amino acids long. The trim removed 3 bases at V and 6 bases at J, leaving 7 bases unmatched.

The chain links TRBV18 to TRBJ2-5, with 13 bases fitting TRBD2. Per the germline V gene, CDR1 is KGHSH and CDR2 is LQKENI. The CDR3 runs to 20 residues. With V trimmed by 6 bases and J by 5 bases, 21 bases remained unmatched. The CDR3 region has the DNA TGTGCCAGCTCTCGACTAGCGGGAGGTTTATTGAAATCTTATCCGGAGACCCAGTACTTC. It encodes CASSRLAGGLLKSYPETQYF. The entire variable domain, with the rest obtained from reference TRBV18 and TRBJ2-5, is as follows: NAGVMQNPRHLVRRRGQEARLRCSPMKGHSHVYWYRQLPEEGLKFMVYLQKENIIDESGMPKERFSAEFPKEGPSILRIQQVVRGDSAAYFCASSRLAGGLLKSYPETQYFGPGTRLLVL.